The 20 T cell receptor beta chains below come from one sample, sequenced in a study of T cells in women clearing cervical HPV infection. Using immunoSEQ multiplex PCR, the repertoire was profiled, and TCRdb retains in-frame clones only, with some absent. In total, the table holds 20,000 to 25,000 clones. Sequenced material: blood buffy coat. These TCRs come from a woman aged 18 to 69 with a cervical HPV16 infection that either progressed to CIN3+ or cleared (not recorded which).

Worth noting for this clone: The CDR3 is cut off 3 residues early in the read; its end comes from the germline J gene. The genes are TRBV7-3 and TRBJ1-1, with 7 bases that match TRBD1. The V gene end was trimmed by 4 bases and the J gene end by 4 bases; junction bases not matched to a gene: 3. The CDR3 runs 13 residues. The germline CDR1 and CDR2 sequences are SGHTA and FQGTGA. CDR3 DNA (partial): TGTGCCAGCAGCTCAGGGGGAGCCACTGAA. Protein product: CASSSGGATE. The whole CDR3 region reads CASSSGGATEAFF.

Details on this clone: The read terminates 3 residues before the CDR3 end, so the remaining end is supplied by the germline J gene. This sequence joins TRBV7-6 and TRBJ1-2; D is unclear. The length of the CDR3 is 14 residues. CDR1 is SGHVS, CDR2 FNYEAQ, per germline. The CDR3 loop is CASSPHGSTDTYTF. CDR3 DNA, as far as it was read: TGTGCCAGCAGCCCCCATGGGTCCACAGATACC. The full variable domain, rest sourced from reference TRBV7-6 and TRBJ1-2, is GAGVSQSPRYKVTKRGQDVALRCDPISGHVSLYWYRQALGQGPEFLTYFNYEAQQDKSGLPNDRFSAERPEGSISTLTIQRTEQRDSAMYRCASSPHGSTDTYTFGSGTRLTVV.

This clone is identified as medium-sized (0.01 to 0.1%) from frequency. Sequencing ends 3 residues short of the CDR3 end; the germline J gene provides the rest. The chain combines TRBV18 with TRBJ2-5; possible D gene TRBD1, 6 bases. The CDR3 contains 13 residues. CDR1 KGHSH and CDR2 LQKENI come from the germline V gene. Trimming removed 5 bases at V and 5 bases at J, with 12 bases between. The CDR3 bases that were read are TGTGCCAGCTCAGAGGACAGACGGGAGACC. Residues: CASSEDRRET. The CDR3 in its entirety is CASSEDRRETQYF.

Note on this clone: The sequenced fragment ends 3 residues before the CDR3 boundary, so the rest is inferred from the germline J gene. The rearrangement joins TRBV6-2 or TRBV6-3 to TRBJ1-5, with D perhaps TRBD1 (5 bases). CDR1 is MNHEY, CDR2 SVGEGT, per germline. Trimming cost V 8 bases and J 3 bases, with 11 bases left between them. The CDR3 totals 13 residues. The DNA read from the CDR3 is TGTGCCAGCGGAACAGGAATCAATCAGCCC. Translated: CASGTGINQP. The whole CDR3 protein is CASGTGINQPQHF.

Worth noting for this clone: The CDR3 end is not reached by the read, which stops 3 residues before it; the germline J gene fills it in. The chain employs TRBV5-1 and TRBJ2-2; D remains unclear. V was trimmed by 4 bases and J by 4 bases, leaving 8 bases between them. CDR3 length: 13 amino acids. The germline gives CDR1 SGHRS, CDR2 YFSETQ. CDR3 sequence reads: CASSLTVTGELFF. CDR3 bases read: TGCGCCAGCAGCCTCACGGTCACCGGGGAG.

Comment on this clone: The read ends 3 residues shy of where the CDR3 ends; the end is completed using the germline J gene. The rearrangement joins TRBV20-1 to TRBJ1-1; 10 bases are a match to TRBD1. Germline V lookup: CDR1 DFQATT, CDR2 SNEGSKA (reference sequence). The CDR3 loop spans 15 amino acids. V was clipped by 6 bases and J by 0 bases; unmatched bases: 7. Partial CDR3 DNA: TGCAGTGCCGTTGACAGGGGGCGGATGAACACTGAA. It is translated as CSAVDRGRMNTE. The full CDR3 protein is CSAVDRGRMNTEAFF.

Details on this clone: The CDR3 end is not reached by the read, which stops 3 residues before it; the germline J gene fills it in. The V gene is TRBV5-6, the J gene TRBJ2-2, with D unresolved. Germline CDR1 SGHDT, CDR2 YYEEEE. The CDR3 runs to 15 residues. The V end was cut by 4 bases, the J end by 1 base, with 11 bases between. CDR3 in amino acids: CASSPQGRNTGELFF. The DNA read from the CDR3 is TGTGCCAGCAGCCCCCAAGGGCGGAACACCGGGGAG.

With respect to this clone: The sequence runs out 3 residues before the end of the CDR3; the remainder is reconstructed from the germline J gene. This chain links TRBV29-1 with TRBJ2-3; unclear D gene. Deletions cut 5 bases from V and 5 bases from J, with 8 bases between. This CDR3 comprises 11 residues. The germline V gene encodes CDR1 SQVTM and CDR2 ANQGSEA. The CDR3 protein is CSVRPGDTQYF. The CDR3 DNA, read in part, is TGCAGCGTTCGCCCGGGAGATACG.

Note on this clone: The CDR3 is cut off 3 residues early in the read; its end comes from the germline J gene. The rearrangement joins TRBV2 to TRBJ2-3; TRBD2 agrees at 12 bases. The CDR3 is 15 amino acids. With V trimmed by 7 bases and J by 1 base, 3 bases remained unmatched. CDR1 is SNHLY, CDR2 FYNNEI, per germline. The CDR3 bases that were read are TGTGCCAGCAAACTAGCGGGAGGCCGCACAGATACG. Its translation is CASKLAGGRTDT. The full CDR3 protein is CASKLAGGRTDTQYF.

As regards this clone: The CDR3 is cut off 3 residues early in the read; its end comes from the germline J gene. This sequence joins TRBV20-1 and TRBJ2-7; TRBD2 matches at 7 bases. Germline CDR1 is DFQATT and CDR2 is SNEGSKA (reference sequence). Germline trimming cut 3 bases from V and 3 bases from J; bases unmatched to any gene: 8. The CDR3 is 14 residues long. The part of the CDR3 DNA that was read is TGCAGTGCTAGCCCGCTAGCGGAGCTCTACGAG. Its protein is CSASPLAELYE. The CDR3, in full, reads CSASPLAELYEQYF.

Of note for this clone: The CDR3 extends 3 residues past the end of the read, so its final part is completed from the germline J gene. The genes are TRBV6-4 and TRBJ2-1, with D unclear. Germline V CDR1 and CDR2: MRHNA, SNTAGT. The CDR3 spans 13 residues. Trimming stripped 3 bases from V and 5 bases from J, with 8 bases between. The CDR3 DNA, read in part, is TGTGCCAGCAGTGAAGGCGGCCACAATGAG. Translating it yields CASSEGGHNE. The full-length CDR3 reads as CASSEGGHNEQFF.

Worth noting for this clone: Read sequence stops 3 residues before the CDR3 end, and the germline J gene provides the missing end. The chain is built from TRBV4-1 and TRBJ2-4; 8 bases are shared with TRBD2. From germline, CDR1 is MGHRA and CDR2 YSYEKL. The CDR3 extends over 14 amino acids. The CDR3 is CASSLQTSAGTQYF. The sequenced CDR3 bases are TGCGCCAGCAGCCTTCAGACTAGCGCGGGAACT.

As regards this clone: The germline gene is not matched at one end of the junction; a read error may be the cause. The read ends 3 residues shy of where the CDR3 ends; the end is completed using the germline J gene. V usage is TRBV4-2 and J usage is TRBJ2-1; TRBD2 matches at 8 bases. The CDR3 is 15 amino acids. CDR1 and CDR2 from the germline V gene are LGHNA and YNFKEQ. The CDR3 loop is CASSQRLATYDEQFF. The sequenced CDR3 bases are TGCGCCAGCAGCCAGAGACTAGCGACGTACGATGAG.

The CDR3 bases that were read are TGTGCCAGCAGCGTCGGACTTCAAGAGACC. Its translation is CASSVGLQET. From start to end, the CDR3 is CASSVGLQETQYF. The J gene is TRBJ2-5, the V gene TRBV9, with D maybe TRBD2 (5 bases). The read terminates 3 residues before the CDR3 end, so the remaining end is supplied by the germline J gene. The V and J ends lost 2 bases and 2 bases respectively, with 7 bases between them. The V gene's germline CDR1 is SGDLS and CDR2 YYNGEE. The CDR3 is 13 residues long. The full variable domain, in which reference TRBV9 and TRBJ2-5 provide the parts outside the CDR3, is DSGVTQTPKHLITATGQRVTLRCSPRSGDLSVYWYQQSLDQGLQFLIQYYNGEERAKGNILERFSAQQFPDLHSELNLSSLELGDSALYFCASSVGLQETQYFGPGTRLLVL.

This chain's CDR3 is CASNYGETQYF. The CDR3 DNA, read in part, is TGTGCCAGCAACTATGGGGAGACC. The chain links TRBV6-2 or TRBV6-3 to TRBJ2-5, with D unresolved. The sequenced fragment ends 3 residues before the CDR3 boundary, so the rest is inferred from the germline J gene. Trimming removed 7 bases from V and 5 bases from J, with 8 bases in between. The CDR3 runs 11 residues. Germline lookup yields CDR1 MNHEY and CDR2 SVGEGT.

A note on this clone: Read sequence stops 3 residues before the CDR3 end, and the germline J gene provides the missing end. V usage is TRBV7-9 and J usage is TRBJ1-2; D possibly corresponds to TRBD1 (6 bases). The CDR3 spans 13 residues. CDR1 is SEHNR and CDR2 is FQNEAQ in the germline V gene (reference sequence). CDR3 bases read: TGTGCCAGCAGCCCGGACAGCACCTACGAC. It encodes CASSPDSTYD. The whole CDR3 sequence is CASSPDSTYDYTF.

Note on this clone: With the read ending 3 residues before the CDR3 end, the germline J gene is used to fill in that end. The chain joins TRBV19 to TRBJ2-2; unclear D gene. Germline V gene lookup returns CDR1 LNHDA and CDR2 SQIVND (reference sequence). V shed 4 bases and J shed 6 bases, with 9 bases lying between them. This CDR3 is built from 13 residues. CDR3 amino acids: CASSKTRSGELFF. The CDR3 bases that were read are TGTGCCAGTAGTAAAACCCGGTCCGGGGAG.

Notes on this clone: The observed sequence ends 3 residues before the CDR3 terminus, with the missing tail filled in from the germline J gene. The chain has TRBV10-3 and TRBJ2-1; a weak D match, TRBD2 (6 bases). Germline lookup yields CDR1 ENHRY and CDR2 SYGVKD. This CDR3 is 14 amino acids long. The V end lost 7 bases, the J end lost 7 bases, and 17 bases lay between the germline ends. CDR3 loop: CAITEGEVGNEQFF. The DNA read from the CDR3 is TGTGCCATCACGGAAGGGGAGGTTGGGAATGAG.

In the case of this clone: The read comes to an end 3 residues before the CDR3 does, leaving the germline J gene to fill in the end. The chain has TRBV7-3 and TRBJ2-2, with a weak D call TRBD1 (5 bases). Trimming left V 2 bases short and J 4 bases short, with 11 bases between. The CDR3 is made up of 15 amino acids. Germline V gene data show CDR1 as SGHTA and CDR2 as FQGTGA. CDR3 bases read: TGTGCCAGCAGCTTAGGTTGGCAGGGCACCGGGGAG. Translated, it gives CASSLGWQGTGE. The whole CDR3 reads CASSLGWQGTGELFF.

With respect to this clone: Coverage ceases 3 residues before the CDR3 finishes, and the germline J gene fills in the end. The rearrangement uses TRBV20-1 and TRBJ1-2; no clear D. This CDR3 is 11 amino acids long. The germline CDR1 and CDR2 sequences are DFQATT and SNEGSKA (reference sequence). The sequenced part of the CDR3 DNA is TGCAGTGCTAGAGCGGGTGGCGGC. This codes for CSARAGGG. The complete CDR3 sequence is CSARAGGGYTF.